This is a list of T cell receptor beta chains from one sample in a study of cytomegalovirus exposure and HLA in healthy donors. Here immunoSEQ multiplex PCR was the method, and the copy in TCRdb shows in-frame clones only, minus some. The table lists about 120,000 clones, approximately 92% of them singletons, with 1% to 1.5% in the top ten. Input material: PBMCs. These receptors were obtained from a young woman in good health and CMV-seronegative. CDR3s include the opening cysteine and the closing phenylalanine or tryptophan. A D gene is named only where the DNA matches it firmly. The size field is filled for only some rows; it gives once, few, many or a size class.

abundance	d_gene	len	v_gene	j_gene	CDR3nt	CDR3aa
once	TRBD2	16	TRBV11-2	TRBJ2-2	TGTGCCAGCAGCCCGCGAGCGGGAATAGACACCGGGGAGCTGTTTTTT	CASSPRAGIDTGELFF
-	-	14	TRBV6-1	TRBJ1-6	TGTGCCAGCAGGGCGGACTGGGTTGATTCACCCCTCCACTTT	CASRADWVDSPLHF
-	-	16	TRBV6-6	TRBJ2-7	TGTGCCAGCAGTTACTGGGCAGGGCGGGACTCCTACGAGCAGTACTTC	CASSYWAGRDSYEQYF
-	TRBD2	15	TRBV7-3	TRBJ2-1	TGTGCCAGCAGCTCAGGGACTAGCTTATTAGATGAGCAGTTCTTC	CASSSGTSLLDEQFF
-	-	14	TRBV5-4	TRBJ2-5	TGTGCCAGCACCTTTCCGGGTGCCGTGGAGACCCAGTACTTC	CASTFPGAVETQYF
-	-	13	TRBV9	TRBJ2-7	TGTGCCAGCAGCGGGCGGACAGCCTACGAGCAGTACTTC	CASSGRTAYEQYF
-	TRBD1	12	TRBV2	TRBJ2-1	TGTGCCAGCAGCGGTCCCACAGGGGTTCAGTTCTTC	CASSGPTGVQFF
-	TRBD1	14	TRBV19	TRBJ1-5	TGTGCCAGTAGTCCCAGGGGGGTCCATCAGCCCCAGCATTTT	CASSPRGVHQPQHF
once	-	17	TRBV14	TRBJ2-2	TGTGCCAGCAGCTATACCGGACAGCGACACTCCACCGGGGAGCTGTTTTTT	CASSYTGQRHSTGELFF
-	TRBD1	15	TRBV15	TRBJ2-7	TGTGCCACCAGCAGAGGGGGGACAGGGGTCTACGAGCAGTACTTC	CATSRGGTGVYEQYF
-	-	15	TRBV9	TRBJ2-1	TGTGCCAGCAGCGTAGTGGGTGAGGTTAACAATGAGCAGTTCTTC	CASSVVGEVNNEQFF
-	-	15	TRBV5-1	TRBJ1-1	TGCGCCAGCAGGGAAGTGACAGAGTTGAACACTGAAGCTTTCTTT	CASREVTELNTEAFF
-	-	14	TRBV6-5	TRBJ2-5	TGTGCCAGCAGTTACCAGGACGGGAAAGAGACCCAGTACTTC	CASSYQDGKETQYF
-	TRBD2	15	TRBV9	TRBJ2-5	TGTGCCAGCAGCGGCACAGCGGGGATACAAGAGACCCAGTACTTC	CASSGTAGIQETQYF
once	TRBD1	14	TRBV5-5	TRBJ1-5	TGTGCCAGCAGTACGACAGGGTCCAGGGAGCCCCAGCATTTT	CASSTTGSREPQHF
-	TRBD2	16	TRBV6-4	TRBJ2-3	TGTGCCAGCAGTGACTCTAGCGGGGGGGCCACAGATACGCAGTATTTT	CASSDSSGGATDTQYF
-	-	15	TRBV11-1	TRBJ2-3	TGTGCCAGCATGCGAGGGCTATCACGCACAGATACGCAGTATTTT	CASMRGLSRTDTQYF
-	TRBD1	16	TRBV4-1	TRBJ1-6	TGCGCCAGCAGCCCAGTGGGACAGGGGATCGGTTCACCCCTCCACTTT	CASSPVGQGIGSPLHF
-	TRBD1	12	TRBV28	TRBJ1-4	TGTGCCAGCAATAAACAGGGGAGAAAACTGTTTTTT	CASNKQGRKLFF
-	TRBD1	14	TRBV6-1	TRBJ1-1	TGTGCCAGCACCATACAGGGGGCTGTCGCTGAAGCTTTCTTT	CASTIQGAVAEAFF
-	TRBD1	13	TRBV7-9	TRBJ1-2	TGTGCCAGCAGTCCGACAGGGAACTATGGCTACACCTTC	CASSPTGNYGYTF
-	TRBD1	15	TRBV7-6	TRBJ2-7	TGTGCCAGCAGCTATGATCAGGGGGATCGGTACGAGCAGTACTTC	CASSYDQGDRYEQYF
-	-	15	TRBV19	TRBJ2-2	TGTGCCAGTAGGATGAGGGCCTCCCATCCCGGGGAGCTGTTTTTT	CASRMRASHPGELFF
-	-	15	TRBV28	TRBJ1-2	TGTGCCAGCAGTTACAGGTCCCCGGTTCGGTATGGCTACACCTTC	CASSYRSPVRYGYTF
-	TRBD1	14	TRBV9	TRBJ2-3	TGTGCCAGCAGCACACAGGGGGCTAAAGATACGCAGTATTTT	CASSTQGAKDTQYF
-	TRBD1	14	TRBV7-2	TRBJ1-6	TGTGCCAGCGCACAGGGACAGGGCTATTCACCCCTCCACTTT	CASAQGQGYSPLHF
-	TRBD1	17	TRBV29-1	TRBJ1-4	TGCAGCGTCGCCGGACAGGGTGGCGGGCTCGTTAATGAAAAACTGTTTTTT	CSVAGQGGGLVNEKLFF
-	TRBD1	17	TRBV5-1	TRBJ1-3	TGCGCCAGCAGCTTGTTTGTTAGGGGGCTCTCTGGAAACACCATATATTTT	CASSLFVRGLSGNTIYF
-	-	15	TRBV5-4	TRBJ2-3	TGTGCCAGCAGCTTGGCTGGGACACCCCGCGATACGCAGTATTTT	CASSLAGTPRDTQYF
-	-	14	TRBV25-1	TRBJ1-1	TGTGCCAGCAGTGAACCCTCCGGAGGCACTGAAGCTTTCTTT	CASSEPSGGTEAFF
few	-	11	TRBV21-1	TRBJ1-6	TGTGCCAGCAGCAATGGAAGGAGACTCCACTTT	CASSNGRRLHF
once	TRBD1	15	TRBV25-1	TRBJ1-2	TGTGCCAGCAGGGGACAGGAGGGAGCTAACTATGGCTACACCTTC	CASRGQEGANYGYTF
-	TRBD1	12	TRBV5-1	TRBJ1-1	TGCGCCTCACAGGGGGGGAGCACTGAAGCTTTCTTT	CASQGGSTEAFF
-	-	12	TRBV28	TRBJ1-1	TGTGCCAGCAATATAGGGGCTGACGAAGCTTTCTTT	CASNIGADEAFF
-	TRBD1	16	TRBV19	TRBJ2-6	TGTGCCAGTAGTCGAGGACAGGTCGCTGGGGCCAACGTCCTGACTTTC	CASSRGQVAGANVLTF
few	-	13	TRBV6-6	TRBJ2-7	TGTGCCAGCAGCCCCCAGGGGCCCTACGAGCAGTACTTC	CASSPQGPYEQYF
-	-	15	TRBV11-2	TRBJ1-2	TGTGCCAGCAGCCCGGACGGGGGGACTAACTATGGCTACACCTTC	CASSPDGGTNYGYTF
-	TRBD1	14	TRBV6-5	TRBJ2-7	TGTGCCAGCAGTTACTCCTACAGGGGCTCCGAGCAGTACTTC	CASSYSYRGSEQYF
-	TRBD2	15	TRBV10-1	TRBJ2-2	TGCGCCAGCAGTTGGACTAGCGGAAACACCGGGGAGCTGTTTTTT	CASSWTSGNTGELFF
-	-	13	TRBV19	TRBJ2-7	TGTGCCAGTAGTATCTTATCGGGAGACGAGCAGTACTTC	CASSILSGDEQYF
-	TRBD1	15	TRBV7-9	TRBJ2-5	TGTGCCAGCAGGGACAGGGGAGGCCTAGGGGAGACCCAGTACTTC	CASRDRGGLGETQYF
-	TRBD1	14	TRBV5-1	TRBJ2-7	TGCGCCAGCGCGGGACAGGCAAGCTCCTACGAGCAGTACTTC	CASAGQASSYEQYF
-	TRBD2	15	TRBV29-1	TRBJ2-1	TGCAGCGTTGCTTTGAGCGGGGGTCCCTACAATGAGCAGTTCTTC	CSVALSGGPYNEQFF
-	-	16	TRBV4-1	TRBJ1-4	TGCGCCAGCAGCCAAGATCGGGCAGGAGGAAATGAAAAACTGTTTTTT	CASSQDRAGGNEKLFF
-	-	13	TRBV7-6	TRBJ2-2	TGTGCCAGCAGCCAGGGACTCACCGGGGAGCTGTTTTTT	CASSQGLTGELFF
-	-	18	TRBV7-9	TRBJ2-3	TGTGCCAGCAGCCCAGAGGTTTCGGGGTTAGTAGCGCCAGATACGCAGTATTTT	CASSPEVSGLVAPDTQYF
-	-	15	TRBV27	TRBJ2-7	TGTGCCAGCAGTACCCCGGCGACAGGCGCCTACGAGCAGTACTTC	CASSTPATGAYEQYF
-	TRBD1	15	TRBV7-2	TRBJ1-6	TGTGCCAGCACCATCACAGGGGGCGCTTATTCACCCCTCCACTTT	CASTITGGAYSPLHF
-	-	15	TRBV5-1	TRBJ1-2	TGCGCCAGCAGCTTGACGGGGGTGATGTTTCGAGGCTACACCTTC	CASSLTGVMFRGYTF
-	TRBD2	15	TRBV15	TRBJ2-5	TGTGCCACCTCCCTAGCGGGGGCGTACCAAGAGACCCAGTACTTC	CATSLAGAYQETQYF
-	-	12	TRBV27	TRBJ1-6	TGTGCCAGCAGTGGTCCCAAGCCGTCCCTCCACTTT	CASSGPKPSLHF
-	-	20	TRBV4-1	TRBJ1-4	TGCGCCAGCAGCCAAGAACTCCTACTCGATTACGGGGGGCGGCATGAAAAACTGTTTTTT	CASSQELLLDYGGRHEKLFF
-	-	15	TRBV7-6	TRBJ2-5	TGTGCCAGCAGCTTAGCGGGGGGGCACCAAGAGACCCAGTACTTC	CASSLAGGHQETQYF
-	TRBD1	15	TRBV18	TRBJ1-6	TGTGCCAGCTCACCAAACAGGGGATCTAATTCACCCCTCCACTTT	CASSPNRGSNSPLHF
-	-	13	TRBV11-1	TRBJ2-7	TGTGCCAGCAGCTTCCGCGCCGGGGACGAGCAGTACTTC	CASSFRAGDEQYF